This TCR beta chain was recorded in a study of type 1 and type 2 diabetes patients. Study context: The cohort mixed type 1 diabetes, type 2 diabetes and nondiabetic donors. Broader study findings: With limited T2D and control samples, some T1D-only expanded clones may not be T1D-specific. A median of one highly-expanded CD4+ clone, covering 3% to 4.5% of reads, occurred in type 2 diabetes.

The PCR template was genomic DNA. Amplification of the beta chain CDR3 used 30 forward and 13 reverse multiplex primers. Using its own MiXCR run on the multiplex PCR reads, TCRdb lists one record per CDR3 protein. Among some 250,000 distinct CDR3 sequences listed, around 47% were seen once. Anyone with other autoimmune disease or infection in the prior four weeks was excluded. Turning to this clonotype: Antigen specificity is unknown.

This sequence originates from a man aged 18 to 29 with type 2 diabetes. Material: peripheral blood mononuclear cells (PBMCs).

This CDR3 is CASSPIAGRSTDTQYF. The CDR3 coding sequence is TGTGCCAGCAGTCCAATAGCGGGGCGAAGCACAGATACGCAGTATTTT. This rearrangement joins TRBV6-6 to TRBJ2-3, with 8 positions matching TRBD2. The germline gives CDR1 MNHNY, CDR2 SVGAGI (reference sequence). The junction had 7 bases not matched to a gene; V was cut back by 5 bases and J by 0 bases. CDR3 length equals 16 residues.